The source of this T cell receptor (beta chain) is a study of blood T cell repertoires in COVID-19. In the original processing: Reference gene primers were amplified, and this amplification served to estimate nucleated cell counts. Method: immunoSEQ multiplex PCR; TCRdb's copy keeps in-frame clones and lacks some. That table furnishes V, J and clone size, whereas the DNA furnished D and trimming. The sample yields tens of thousands of clones, over 75% seen once. The sample holds one count of this clone. The sequence was obtained from a man between 50 and 59 years old with active COVID-19. Sequenced input: peripheral blood.

CDR3 DNA: TGTGCCAGCAAAAGGGGACTAGCGCAAGTGAGCACAGATACGCAGTATTTT. It yields the protein CASKRGLAQVSTDTQYF. The V gene is TRBV7-2, the J gene TRBJ2-3; the match to TRBD2 covers 10 bases. Trimming at V came to 7 bases and at J to 0 bases, leaving 10 bases not matched to a gene. This CDR3 spans 17 amino acids. Germline CDR1 SGHTA, CDR2 FQGNSA.